This TCR delta chain is drawn from a study of gamma-delta T cells after stem cell transplantation. TCRdb re-processed the RT-PCR reads using CATT. The data show 950 to 1,300 delta-chain clones, around 3.2% seen once. The CDR3 consists of 21 residues. V lost 0 bases to trimming and J lost 8 bases; unmatched junction nucleotides: 19. CDR1 and CDR2 from the germline V gene are GEAIGNYY and EKD. To note about this clone: The TCRdb protein comes from a much larger clone and disagrees with this DNA's translation at residue 15, likely due to a read error; the protein given here is derived from the DNA.

The chain carries TRDV2 and TRDJ3; TRDD3 aligns across 9 bases. This receptor was identified in a human donor. It is not recorded whose cells these are; they may come from a transplant donor. The sequenced sample was gamma-delta T cells. The DNA for the CDR3 is TGTGCCTGTGACACCCTGGGGGATGATCGTGGCTCGGGGTGGAACACCCGACAGATGTTTTTC. This translates into CACDTLGDDRGSGWNTRQMFF.